A selection of T cell receptor beta chains follows, all from one sample in a study of OX40 agonist ivuxolimab in advanced cancers. Measured with immunoSEQ multiplex PCR; TCRdb has only the in-frame clones, and not every one. Here the sample spans 80,000 to 95,000 clones, around 90% being singletons. The specimen comprised CD4+ or CD8+ T cells sorted from blood, sampled in a trial of the OX40 agonist ivuxolimab. These receptors were collected from an adult with an advanced solid tumor such as melanoma, head and neck, liver or kidney cancer. Both conserved end residues are part of each CDR3. Each record gives: D gene, V gene, J gene, clone size, CDR3 protein, CDR3 DNA. D genes are given only for firm matches. Not every row has a clone size; where given, it reads once, few, many or a size class.

D: TRBD2; V: TRBV5-1; J: TRBJ2-5; size: NA; CDR3: CASSSDLKLAGLLETQYF; DNA: TGCGCCAGCAGCTCCGACCTCAAGTTAGCGGGGTTACTAGAGACCCAGTACTTC
D: NA; V: TRBV6-5; J: TRBJ2-2; size: NA; CDR3: CASKSQFLHGELFF; DNA: TGTGCCAGCAAATCACAGTTCCTGCACGGGGAGCTGTTTTTT
D: NA; V: TRBV18; J: TRBJ1-2; size: NA; CDR3: CASSPGVGRDNYGYTF; DNA: TGTGCCAGCTCACCAGGGGTGGGACGTGATAACTATGGCTACACCTTC
D: NA; V: TRBV27; J: TRBJ1-2; size: NA; CDR3: CASSLLAGGGYGYTF; DNA: TGTGCCAGCAGTTTACTGGCCGGGGGCGGCTATGGCTACACCTTC
D: NA; V: TRBV29-1; J: TRBJ1-1; size: NA; CDR3: CSAPGQSNTEAFF; DNA: TGCAGCGCCCCAGGACAGTCGAACACTGAAGCTTTCTTT
D: NA; V: TRBV9; J: TRBJ1-4; size: few; CDR3: CASSVGVNEKLFF; DNA: TGTGCCAGCAGCGTGGGGGTTAACGAAAAACTGTTTTTT
D: NA; V: TRBV7-3; J: TRBJ2-2; size: NA; CDR3: CASSPNPGNTGELFF; DNA: TGTGCCAGCAGCCCCAACCCCGGAAACACCGGGGAGCTGTTTTTT
D: NA; V: TRBV7-8; J: TRBJ2-4; size: NA; CDR3: CASSNGVGGAKNIQYF; DNA: TGTGCCAGCAGCAACGGGGTTGGTGGAGCCAAAAACATTCAGTACTTC
D: NA; V: TRBV27; J: TRBJ1-6; size: NA; CDR3: CASSLTGLSPLHF; DNA: TGTGCCAGCAGTTTAACAGGGTTATCACCCCTCCACTTT
D: NA; V: TRBV30; J: TRBJ1-2; size: NA; CDR3: CAWATGTDPLF; DNA: NA
D: NA; V: TRBV6-5; J: TRBJ2-1; size: NA; CDR3: CASRTTGGTEQFF; DNA: TGTGCCAGCAGGACAACCGGCGGGACTGAGCAGTTCTTC
D: TRBD1; V: TRBV18; J: TRBJ2-7; size: once; CDR3: CASSPGQNKIINFYEQYF; DNA: TGTGCCAGCTCACCGGGACAGAATAAAATTATAAATTTCTACGAGCAGTACTTC
D: NA; V: TRBV11-2; J: TRBJ2-3; size: NA; CDR3: CASSLAPPDTQYF; DNA: TGTGCCAGCAGCTTGGCACCCCCTGATACGCAGTATTTT
D: NA; V: TRBV6-1; J: TRBJ1-6; size: NA; CDR3: CASGTTIHHSPLHF; DNA: TGTGCCAGCGGGACCACCATCCACCATTCACCCCTCCACTTT
D: NA; V: TRBV7-2; J: TRBJ2-7; size: NA; CDR3: CASRFQADGSYEQYF; DNA: TGTGCCAGCAGATTCCAAGCTGACGGATCCTACGAGCAGTACTTC
D: NA; V: TRBV6-5; J: TRBJ1-6; size: once; CDR3: CASRQFSNSPLHF; DNA: TGTGCCAGTAGACAGTTTAGTAATTCACCCCTCCACTTT
D: NA; V: TRBV23-1; J: TRBJ2-3; size: NA; CDR3: CASSQLAEAPPDTQYF; DNA: TGCGCCAGCAGTCAACTTGCGGAGGCCCCCCCAGATACGCAGTATTTT
D: NA; V: TRBV7-9; J: TRBJ2-5; size: NA; CDR3: CASASRVVSETQYF; DNA: TGTGCCAGCGCCTCCCGGGTTGTTTCAGAGACCCAGTACTTC
D: TRBD2; V: TRBV27; J: TRBJ2-2; size: NA; CDR3: CASSSGLASGELFF; DNA: TGTGCCAGCAGTTCGGGACTAGCATCCGGGGAGCTGTTTTTT
D: TRBD1; V: TRBV5-1; J: TRBJ1-5; size: NA; CDR3: CASSEQGLNQPQHF; DNA: TGCGCCAGCAGTGAACAGGGGTTGAATCAGCCCCAGCATTTT
D: TRBD2; V: TRBV11-2; J: TRBJ2-1; size: NA; CDR3: CASSFLTSARSYNEQFF; DNA: TGTGCCAGCAGCTTCCTCACTAGCGCCCGCTCCTACAATGAGCAGTTCTTC
D: NA; V: TRBV6-1; J: TRBJ1-1; size: few; CDR3: CASSEGANAVTEAFF; DNA: TGTGCCAGCAGTGAAGGGGCTAACGCAGTCACTGAAGCTTTCTTT
D: NA; V: TRBV6-5; J: TRBJ1-5; size: NA; CDR3: CASSQQGNQPQHF; DNA: TGTGCCAGCAGCCAACAGGGCAATCAGCCCCAGCATTTT
D: TRBD2; V: TRBV5-4; J: TRBJ2-7; size: NA; CDR3: CASSPGTSLTYEQYF; DNA: TGTGCCAGCAGCCCCGGGACTAGCCTCACCTACGAGCAGTACTTC
D: TRBD2; V: TRBV30; J: TRBJ2-5; size: NA; CDR3: CAWSASGGARETQYF; DNA: TGTGCCTGGAGTGCTAGCGGGGGGGCCCGGGAGACCCAGTACTTC
D: NA; V: TRBV6-4; J: TRBJ2-2; size: once; CDR3: CASWERRLEGELFF; DNA: TGTGCCAGCTGGGAGCGTAGGCTGGAGGGGGAGCTGTTTTTT
D: NA; V: TRBV11-2; J: TRBJ1-1; size: few; CDR3: CASSSWGGEAFF; DNA: TGTGCCAGCAGTAGCTGGGGTGGTGAAGCTTTCTTT